This T cell receptor beta chain was captured in a study of blood T cell repertoires in COVID-19. The germline V gene encodes CDR1 SGHTA and CDR2 FQGNSA. With 4 bases removed from V and 2 bases from J, the gap between germline ends came to 15 bases. The CDR3 has 15 residues. Produced via immunoSEQ multiplex PCR; TCRdb's table is partial and in-frame only. This table has 65,000 to 75,000 clones, about 81% appearing once. This sequence joins TRBV7-2 and TRBJ2-7; D may be TRBD1 (7 bases). This clonotype was obtained from a man at least 80 years old with acute or convalescent COVID-19. Sequencing input: peripheral blood. CDR3 sequence reads: CASSSNAGTAYEQYF. CDR3 nucleotide sequence: TGTGCCAGCAGCTCCAACGCGGGGACAGCCTACGAGCAGTACTTC.